This T cell receptor (beta chain) was recovered during a study of identical twins. TCRdb re-analysed the 5' RACE reads in MiXCR, keeping a single row per CDR3 protein. This table has approximately 620,000 distinct CDR3 sequences, around 8.6% appearing once. Germline V gives CDR1 SGHRS, CDR2 YFSETQ. This CDR3 region has 14 residues. V lost 5 bases to trimming and J lost 0 bases, with 9 bases between them. The same data also went into a second study, on yellow fever vaccine responses in identical twins.

The chain employs TRBV5-1 and TRBJ2-1, with D uncertain. Sequenced: PBMCs. The sequence came from a young woman in good health. The CDR3 DNA reads TGCGCCAGCAGGTCCTGGAGCTCCTACAATGAGCAGTTCTTC. Protein: CASRSWSSYNEQFF.